One and the same sample provided the 9 T cell receptor beta chains below, sequenced in a study of human T cells and chemical hapten exposure. The library attached unique molecular identifiers to individual cDNA molecules. MiXCR was run by TCRdb on the reads, yielding one entry per CDR3 protein. The data contain around 120,000 distinct CDR3 sequences, 6.5% to 10% of them seen just once; the ten biggest clones take up approximately 1.5%. Whole blood, unfractionated, served as the material for total RNA extraction. The sequenced sample consisted of whole blood. These receptors were obtained from a human donor in good health. Some clones in this sample may be carry-over from other donors' samples.

Many counts were recorded for this clonotype. This chain uses TRBV3-1 with TRBJ1-3; 9 nucleotides align to TRBD1. The CDR3 is made up of 17 amino acids. The ends lost 4 bases at V and 0 bases at J; junction bases unmatched: 7. Germline V lookup: CDR1 LGHDT, CDR2 YNNKEL (reference sequence). The CDR3 DNA follows: TGTGCCAGCAGCCTTTCGGGACAGGGAGCCTCTGGAAACACCATATATTTT. It codes for CASSLSGQGASGNTIYF. The complete variable domain, with remaining parts taken from reference TRBV3-1 and TRBJ1-3, reads DTAVSQTPKYLVTQMGNDKSIKCEQNLGHDTMYWYKQDSKKFLKIMFSYNNKELIINETVPNRFSPKSPDKAHLNLHINSLELGDSAVYFCASSLSGQGASGNTIYFGEGSWLTVV.

CDR3 in amino acids: CSVEGQNEQFF. The CDR3 DNA sequence: TGCAGCGTTGAAGGGCAGAATGAGCAGTTCTTC. This chain uses TRBV29-1 with TRBJ2-1; the D is unclear. This CDR3 is 11 amino acids long. The germline CDR1 and CDR2 sequences are SQVTM and ANQGSEA. V shed 1 base and J shed 7 bases, with 5 bases lying between them.

This clonotype was detected only a few times. The chain employs TRBV7-2 and TRBJ1-6; unclear D gene. Germline CDR1 is SGHTA and CDR2 is FQGNSA. V lost 1 base to trimming and J lost 4 bases, with 5 bases between them. The CDR3 has 14 amino acids. CDR3 DNA: TGTGCCAGCAGCTTAGGACCGTATAATTCACCCCTCCACTTT. It specifies CASSLGPYNSPLHF.

This clonotype has ten or more counts. The CDR3 coding sequence is TGTGCCAGCAGTTACTCGTCGGGGGGAGGCACTGAAGCTTTCTTT. This translates into CASSYSSGGGTEAFF. The chain joins TRBV6-2 or TRBV6-3 to TRBJ1-1, with D maybe TRBD1 (5 bases). V lost 0 bases and J lost 4, with 12 bases in between. The CDR3 extends over 15 amino acids. The germline V gene encodes CDR1 MNHEY and CDR2 SVGEGT.

This clonotype has a count of ten or more. The chain is built from TRBV7-9 and TRBJ1-5; maybe TRBD1 (6 bases). The V and J ends lost 2 bases and 4 bases respectively, with 12 bases between them. This CDR3 has 15 amino acids. The germline CDR1 and CDR2 sequences are SEHNR and FQNEAQ (reference sequence). The CDR3 is CASSLTGQINQPQHF. CDR3 nucleotides: TGTGCCAGCAGCTTAACAGGACAGATTAATCAGCCCCAGCATTTT.

Ten or more counts support this clonotype. J is TRBJ2-3 and V is TRBV20-1, with 9 positions matching TRBD2. Germline-derived CDR1 and CDR2 are DFQATT and SNEGSKA (reference sequence). The CDR3 totals 20 residues. V trimming: 1 base; J trimming: 3 bases; junction bases outside the gene matches: 20. The CDR3: CSARGVAGVIKGGVTDTQYF. CDR3 DNA: TGCAGTGCTAGAGGGGTAGCGGGAGTAATTAAAGGCGGAGTGACAGATACGCAGTATTTT.

This clonotype was detected only a few times. This chain links TRBV3-1 with TRBJ1-1, with 10 bases aligning to TRBD1. This CDR3 has 17 amino acids. With 0 bases clipped from V and 0 bases from J, the junction kept 4 bases outside the gene matches. From germline, CDR1 is LGHDT and CDR2 YNNKEL (reference sequence). Written as DNA, the CDR3 is TGTGCCAGCAGCCAAGAATTGACAGGGGGCTTGAACACTGAAGCTTTCTTT. Its protein product is CASSQELTGGLNTEAFF.

This clonotype was seen only a few times. This chain links TRBV7-9 with TRBJ2-7; no clear D. Germline CDR1 is SEHNR and CDR2 is FQNEAQ (reference sequence). This CDR3 has 12 residues. The ends were cut back, 5 bases at V and 2 bases at J, with 7 bases in the middle. The CDR3 nucleotides read TGTGCCAGCAGCCATGAAACCTACGAGCAGTACTTC. Protein sequence: CASSHETYEQYF.

This clonotype was recorded at least ten times. CDR3: CASSLLGDPTEAFF. The CDR3 bases are TGTGCCAGCAGCTTACTAGGGGACCCCACTGAAGCTTTCTTT. V usage is TRBV11-1 and J usage is TRBJ1-1; possibly TRBD1 for D (5 bases). V was clipped by 2 bases and J by 4 bases, with 11 bases between them. The germline CDR1 and CDR2 sequences are SGHAT and FQDESV (reference sequence). The CDR3 covers 14 residues.